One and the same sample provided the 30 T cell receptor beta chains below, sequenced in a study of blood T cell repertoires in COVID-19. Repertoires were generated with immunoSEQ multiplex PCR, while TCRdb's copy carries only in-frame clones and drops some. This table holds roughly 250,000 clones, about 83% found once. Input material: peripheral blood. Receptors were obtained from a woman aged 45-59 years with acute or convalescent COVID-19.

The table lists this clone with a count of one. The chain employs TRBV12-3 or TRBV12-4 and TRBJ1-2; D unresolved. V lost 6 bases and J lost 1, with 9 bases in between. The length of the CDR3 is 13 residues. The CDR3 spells CASSPGFNYGYTF. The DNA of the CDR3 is TGTGCCAGCAGCCCGGGATTTAACTATGGCTACACCTTC.

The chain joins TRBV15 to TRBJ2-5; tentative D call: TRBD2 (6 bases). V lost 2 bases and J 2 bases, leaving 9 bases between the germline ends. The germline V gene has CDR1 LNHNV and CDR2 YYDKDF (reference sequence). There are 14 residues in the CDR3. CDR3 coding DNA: TGTGCCACCAGCAGATTAGCGGATCAAGAGACCCAGTACTTC. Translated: CATSRLADQETQYF.

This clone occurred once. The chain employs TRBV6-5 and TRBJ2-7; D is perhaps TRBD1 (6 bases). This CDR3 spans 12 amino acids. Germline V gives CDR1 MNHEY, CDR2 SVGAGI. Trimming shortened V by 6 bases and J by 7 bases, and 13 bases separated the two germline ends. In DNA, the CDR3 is TGTGCCAGCAGCGTGGAAAGGGGGGAGCAGTACTTC. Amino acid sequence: CASSVERGEQYF.

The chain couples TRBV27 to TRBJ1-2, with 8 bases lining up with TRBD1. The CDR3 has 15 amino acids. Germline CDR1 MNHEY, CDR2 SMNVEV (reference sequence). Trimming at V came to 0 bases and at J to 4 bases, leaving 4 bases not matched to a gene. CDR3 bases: TGTGCCAGCAGTTTATCGATTACAGGGGGCTATGGCTACACCTTC. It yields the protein CASSLSITGGYGYTF.

CDR3 sequence reads: CASSFGGTSGRDYNEQFF. The DNA for the CDR3 is TGTGCCAGCAGCTTTGGCGGGACTAGCGGGAGGGATTACAATGAGCAGTTCTTC. The gene calls are TRBV7-6 and TRBJ2-1, with TRBD2 identical over 16 bases. The germline gives CDR1 SGHVS, CDR2 FNYEAQ. This CDR3 is built from 18 residues. V was pared by 3 bases and J by 4 bases, with 6 bases of the junction left unmatched.

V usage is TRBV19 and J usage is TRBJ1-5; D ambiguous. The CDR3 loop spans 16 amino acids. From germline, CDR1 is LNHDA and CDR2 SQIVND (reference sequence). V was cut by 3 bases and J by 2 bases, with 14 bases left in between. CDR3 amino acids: CASSIADNKGNQPQHF. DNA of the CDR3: TGTGCCAGTAGTATCGCCGACAATAAGGGCAATCAGCCCCAGCATTTT. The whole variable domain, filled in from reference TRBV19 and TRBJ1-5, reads DGGITQSPKYLFRKEGQNVTLSCEQNLNHDAMYWYRQDPGQGLRLIYYSQIVNDFQKGDIAEGYSVSREKKESFPLTVTSAQKNPTAFYLCASSIADNKGNQPQHFGDGTRLSIL.

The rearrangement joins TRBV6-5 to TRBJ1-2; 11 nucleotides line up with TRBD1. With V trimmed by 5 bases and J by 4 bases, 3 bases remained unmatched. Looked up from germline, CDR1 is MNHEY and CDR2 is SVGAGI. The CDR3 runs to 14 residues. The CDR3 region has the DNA TGTGCCAGCAGTACGGGACAGGGGGGCTATGGCTACACCTTC. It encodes CASSTGQGGYGYTF.

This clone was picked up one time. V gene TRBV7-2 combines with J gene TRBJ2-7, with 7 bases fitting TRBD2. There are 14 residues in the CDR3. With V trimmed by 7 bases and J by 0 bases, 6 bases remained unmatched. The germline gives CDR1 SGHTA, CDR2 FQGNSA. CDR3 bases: TGTGCCAGCAAATTAACTAGCGCCTCCTACGAGCAGTACTTC. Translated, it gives CASKLTSASYEQYF.

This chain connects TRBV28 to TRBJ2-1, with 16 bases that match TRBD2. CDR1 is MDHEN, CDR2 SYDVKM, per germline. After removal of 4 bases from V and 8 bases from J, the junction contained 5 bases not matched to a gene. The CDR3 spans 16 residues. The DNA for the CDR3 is TGTGCCAGCAGTTCGGGGACTAGCGGGAGGGCCTATGAGCAGTTCTTC. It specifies CASSSGTSGRAYEQFF.

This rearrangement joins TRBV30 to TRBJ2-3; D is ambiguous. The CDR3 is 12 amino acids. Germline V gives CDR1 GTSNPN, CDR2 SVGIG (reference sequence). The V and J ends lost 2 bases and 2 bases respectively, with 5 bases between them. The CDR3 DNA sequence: TGTGCCTGGAGTTTCATCACAGATACGCAGTATTTT. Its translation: CAWSFITDTQYF.

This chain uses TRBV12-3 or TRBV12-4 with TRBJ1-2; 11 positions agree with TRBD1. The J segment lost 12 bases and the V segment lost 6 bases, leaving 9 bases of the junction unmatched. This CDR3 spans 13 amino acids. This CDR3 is CASSSGQGASDTF. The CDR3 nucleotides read TGTGCCAGCAGCTCTGGACAGGGGGCTAGTGACACCTTC.

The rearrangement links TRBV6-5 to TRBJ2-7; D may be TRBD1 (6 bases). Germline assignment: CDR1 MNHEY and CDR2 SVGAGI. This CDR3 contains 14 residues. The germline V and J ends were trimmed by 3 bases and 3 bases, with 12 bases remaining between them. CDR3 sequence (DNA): TGTGCCAGCAGTTATAGTTCAGGGGTCTACGAGCAGTACTTC. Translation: CASSYSSGVYEQYF.

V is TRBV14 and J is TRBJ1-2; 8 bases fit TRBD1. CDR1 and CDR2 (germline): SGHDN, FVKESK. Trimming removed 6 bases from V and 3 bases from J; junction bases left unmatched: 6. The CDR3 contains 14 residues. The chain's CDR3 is CASSPHRGDYGYTF. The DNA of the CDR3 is TGTGCCAGCAGTCCCCACAGGGGGGACTATGGCTACACCTTC.

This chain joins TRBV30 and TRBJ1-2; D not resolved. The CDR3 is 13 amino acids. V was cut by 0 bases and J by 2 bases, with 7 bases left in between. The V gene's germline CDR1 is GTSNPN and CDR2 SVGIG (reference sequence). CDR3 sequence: CAWSVEANYGYTF. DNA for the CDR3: TGTGCCTGGAGTGTGGAGGCGAACTATGGCTACACCTTC.

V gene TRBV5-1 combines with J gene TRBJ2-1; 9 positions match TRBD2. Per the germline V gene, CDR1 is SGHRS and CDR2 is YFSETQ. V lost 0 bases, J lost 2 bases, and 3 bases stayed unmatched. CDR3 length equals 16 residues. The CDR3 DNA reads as TGCGCCAGCAGCTTGGCTAGCGGGGTAACCTACAATGAGCAGTTCTTC. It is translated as CASSLASGVTYNEQFF.

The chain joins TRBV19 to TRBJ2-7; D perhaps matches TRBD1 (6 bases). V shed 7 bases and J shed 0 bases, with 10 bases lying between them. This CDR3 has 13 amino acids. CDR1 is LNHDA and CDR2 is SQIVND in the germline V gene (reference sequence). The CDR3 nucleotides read TGTGCCAGTACCCCACAGGGCTCCTACGAGCAGTACTTC. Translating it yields CASTPQGSYEQYF.

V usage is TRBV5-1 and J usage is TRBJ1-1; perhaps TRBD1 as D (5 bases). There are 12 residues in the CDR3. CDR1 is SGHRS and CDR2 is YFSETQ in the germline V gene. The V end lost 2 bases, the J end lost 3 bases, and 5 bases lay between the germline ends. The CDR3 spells CASSLGDTEAFF. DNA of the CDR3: TGCGCCAGCAGCTTAGGGGACACTGAAGCTTTCTTT.

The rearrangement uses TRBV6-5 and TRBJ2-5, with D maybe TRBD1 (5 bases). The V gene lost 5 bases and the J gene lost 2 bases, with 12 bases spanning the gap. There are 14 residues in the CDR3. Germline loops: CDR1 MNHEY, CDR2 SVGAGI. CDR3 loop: CASSSTGFQETQYF. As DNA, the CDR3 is TGTGCCAGCAGTAGCACAGGATTTCAAGAGACCCAGTACTTC.

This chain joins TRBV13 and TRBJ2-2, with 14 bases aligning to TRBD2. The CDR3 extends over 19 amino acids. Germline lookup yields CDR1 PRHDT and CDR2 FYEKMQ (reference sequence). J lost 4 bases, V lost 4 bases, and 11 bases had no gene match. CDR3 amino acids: CASSSSGLAGAQGTGELFF. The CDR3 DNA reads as TGTGCCAGCAGCTCCTCGGGACTAGCGGGAGCCCAGGGCACCGGGGAGCTGTTTTTT. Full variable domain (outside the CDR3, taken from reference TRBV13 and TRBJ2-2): AAGVIQSPRHLIKEKRETATLKCYPIPRHDTVYWYQQGPGQDPQFLISFYEKMQSDKGSIPDRFSAQQFSDYHSELNMSSLELGDSALYFCASSSSGLAGAQGTGELFFGEGSRLTVL.

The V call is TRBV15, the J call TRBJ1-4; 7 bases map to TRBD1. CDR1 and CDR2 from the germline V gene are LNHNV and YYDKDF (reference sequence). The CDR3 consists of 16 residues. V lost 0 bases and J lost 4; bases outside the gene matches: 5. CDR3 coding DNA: TGTGCCACCAGCAGAGATGAGACAGGGCGTAATGAAAAACTGTTTTTT. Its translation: CATSRDETGRNEKLFF.

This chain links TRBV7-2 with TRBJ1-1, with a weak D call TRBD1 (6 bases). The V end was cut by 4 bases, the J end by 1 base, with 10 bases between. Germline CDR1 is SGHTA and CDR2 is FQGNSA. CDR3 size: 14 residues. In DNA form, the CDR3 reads TGTGCCAGCAGCTCGCTGGGACAGAACACTGAAGCTTTCTTT. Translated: CASSSLGQNTEAFF.

CDR3 DNA sequence: TGTGCCAGCAGCTCCCCGGGACAGGGGTACCCTGAGCAGTTCTTC. Its protein product is CASSSPGQGYPEQFF. The chain recombines TRBV11-2 with TRBJ2-1; the match to TRBD1 covers 10 bases. CDR1 is SGHAT and CDR2 is FQNNGV in the germline V gene. V was clipped by 4 bases and J by 9 bases; unmatched bases: 9. CDR3 length: 15 amino acids.

The CDR3 sequence is CASSYSRQVLNTGELFF. CDR3 DNA sequence: TGTGCCAGCAGTTACTCCAGACAGGTTTTGAACACCGGGGAGCTGTTTTTT. The chain recombines TRBV6-2 or TRBV6-3 with TRBJ2-2; TRBD1 might be the D (6 bases). The CDR3 has 17 amino acids. V lost 0 bases and J lost 1, with 12 bases in between. Germline CDR1 is MNHEY and CDR2 is SVGEGT.

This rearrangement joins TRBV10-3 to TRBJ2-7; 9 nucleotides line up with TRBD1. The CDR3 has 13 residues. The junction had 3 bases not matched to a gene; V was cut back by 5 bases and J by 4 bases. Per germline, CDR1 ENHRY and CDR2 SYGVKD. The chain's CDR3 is CAISTGQGYEQYF. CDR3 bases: TGTGCCATCAGTACTGGACAGGGGTACGAGCAGTACTTC.

The CDR3 reads CASSPDGQNTEAFF. CDR3 bases: TGTGCCAGCAGCCCCGACGGACAGAACACTGAAGCTTTCTTT. The genes are TRBV7-9 and TRBJ1-1; a possible D gene is TRBD1 (5 bases). This CDR3 has 14 residues. Per the germline V gene, CDR1 is SEHNR and CDR2 is FQNEAQ (reference sequence). With 5 bases removed from V and 1 base from J, the gap between germline ends came to 11 bases.

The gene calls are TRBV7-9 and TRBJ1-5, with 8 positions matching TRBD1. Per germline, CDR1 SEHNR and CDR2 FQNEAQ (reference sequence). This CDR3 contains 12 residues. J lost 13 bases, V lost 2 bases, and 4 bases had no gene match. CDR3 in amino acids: CASSLTGGRQHF. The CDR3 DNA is TGTGCCAGCAGCTTAACAGGGGGTCGTCAGCATTTT.

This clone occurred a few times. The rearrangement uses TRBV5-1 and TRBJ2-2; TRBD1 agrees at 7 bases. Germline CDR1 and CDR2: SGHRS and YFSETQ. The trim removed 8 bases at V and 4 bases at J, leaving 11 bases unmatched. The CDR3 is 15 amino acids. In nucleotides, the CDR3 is TGCGCCAGTACCCTCGACAGGGCGACCACCGGGGAGCTGTTTTTT. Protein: CASTLDRATTGELFF.

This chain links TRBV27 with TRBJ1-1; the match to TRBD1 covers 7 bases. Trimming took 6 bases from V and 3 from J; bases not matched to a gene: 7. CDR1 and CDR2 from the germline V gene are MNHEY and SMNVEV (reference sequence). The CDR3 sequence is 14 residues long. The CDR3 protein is CASRDRRLYTEAFF. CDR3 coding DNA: TGTGCCAGCAGGGACAGGAGATTATACACTGAAGCTTTCTTT.

CDR3 DNA sequence: TGTGCCAGCAGCTCCGGGACAGGGAGCGATGAGCAGTTCTTC. Translation gives CASSSGTGSDEQFF. The V and J genes are TRBV7-6 and TRBJ2-1, with 9 bases identical to TRBD1. Germline CDR1 SGHVS, CDR2 FNYEAQ. V lost 4 bases, J lost 8 bases, and 6 bases stayed unmatched. This CDR3 contains 14 residues. Combining the CDR3 with reference TRBV7-6 and TRBJ2-1 gives the whole variable domain GAGVSQSPRYKVTKRGQDVALRCDPISGHVSLYWYRQALGQGPEFLTYFNYEAQQDKSGLPNDRFSAERPEGSISTLTIQRTEQRDSAMYRCASSSGTGSDEQFFGPGTRLTVL.

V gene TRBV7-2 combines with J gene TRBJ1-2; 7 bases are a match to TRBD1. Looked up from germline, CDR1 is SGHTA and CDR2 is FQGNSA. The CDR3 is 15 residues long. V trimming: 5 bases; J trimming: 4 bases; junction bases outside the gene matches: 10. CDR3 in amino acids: CASSPRQGGVYGYTF. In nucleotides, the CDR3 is TGTGCCAGCAGCCCCCGACAGGGTGGGGTCTATGGCTACACCTTC.